This T cell receptor beta chain was recovered during a study of control samples from healthy donors and cancer patients. Generated by immunoSEQ multiplex PCR, the TCRdb table keeps only in-frame clones and is missing some. This sample carries tens of thousands of clones, more than 85% of them seen once, and the ten largest clones take 1.7%. Germline loops: CDR1 LGHNA, CDR2 YSLEER. Trimming removed 3 bases from V and 4 bases from J; junction bases left unmatched: 4. The CDR3 is made up of 15 amino acids. The chain employs TRBV4-3 and TRBJ1-1; TRBD1 aligns across 11 bases. The specimen sequenced was PBMCs. The clonotype comes from a man aged 35-49 years with colorectal cancer. The DNA of the CDR3 is TGCGCCAGCAGCCACTCGGGGACAGGGGGCACTGAAGCTTTCTTT. Translation: CASSHSGTGGTEAFF.